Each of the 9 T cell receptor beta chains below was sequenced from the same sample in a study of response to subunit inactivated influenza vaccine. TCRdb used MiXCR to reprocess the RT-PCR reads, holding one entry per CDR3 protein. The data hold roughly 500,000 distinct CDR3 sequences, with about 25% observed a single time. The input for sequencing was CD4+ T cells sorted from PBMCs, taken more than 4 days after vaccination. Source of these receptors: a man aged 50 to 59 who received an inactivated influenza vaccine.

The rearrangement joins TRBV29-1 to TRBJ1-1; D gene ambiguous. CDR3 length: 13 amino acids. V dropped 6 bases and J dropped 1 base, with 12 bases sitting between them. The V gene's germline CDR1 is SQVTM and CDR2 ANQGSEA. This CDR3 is CSVERAPNTEAFF. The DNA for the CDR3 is TGCAGCGTGGAACGGGCCCCGAACACTGAAGCTTTCTTT.

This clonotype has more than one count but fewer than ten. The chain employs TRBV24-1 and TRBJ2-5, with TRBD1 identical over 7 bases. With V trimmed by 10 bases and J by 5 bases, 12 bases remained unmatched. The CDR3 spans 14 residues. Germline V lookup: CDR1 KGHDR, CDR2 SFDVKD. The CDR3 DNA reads TGTGCCACTTCCTCGGGACAGCCGTCGGAGACCCAGTACTTC. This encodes CATSSGQPSETQYF.

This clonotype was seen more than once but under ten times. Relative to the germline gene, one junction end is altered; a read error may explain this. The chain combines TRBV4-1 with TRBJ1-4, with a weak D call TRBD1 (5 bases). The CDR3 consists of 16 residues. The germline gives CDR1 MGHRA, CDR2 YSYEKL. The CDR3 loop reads CASSQETTVSNGKLFF. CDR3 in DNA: TGCGCCAGCAGCCAAGAGACGACAGTCTCAAATGGAAAACTGTTTTTT.

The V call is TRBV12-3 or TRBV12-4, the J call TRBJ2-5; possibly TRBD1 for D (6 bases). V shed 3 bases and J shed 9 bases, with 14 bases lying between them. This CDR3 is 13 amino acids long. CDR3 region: CASSFRDKRAQYF. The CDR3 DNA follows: TGTGCCAGCAGTTTCCGGGACAAACGAGCCCAGTACTTC.

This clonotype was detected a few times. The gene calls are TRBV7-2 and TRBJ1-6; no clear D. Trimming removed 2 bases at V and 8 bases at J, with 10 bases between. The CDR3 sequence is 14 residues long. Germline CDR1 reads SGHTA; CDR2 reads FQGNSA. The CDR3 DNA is TGTGCCAGCAGCTTAATATTCAGAGATTCACCCCTCCACTTT. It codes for CASSLIFRDSPLHF.

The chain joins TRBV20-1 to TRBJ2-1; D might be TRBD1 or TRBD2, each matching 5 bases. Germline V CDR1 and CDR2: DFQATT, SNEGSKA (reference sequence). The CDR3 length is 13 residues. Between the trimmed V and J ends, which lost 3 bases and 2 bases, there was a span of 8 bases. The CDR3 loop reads CSARSGPYNEQFF. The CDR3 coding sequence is TGCAGTGCTAGGTCGGGGCCCTACAATGAGCAGTTCTTC.

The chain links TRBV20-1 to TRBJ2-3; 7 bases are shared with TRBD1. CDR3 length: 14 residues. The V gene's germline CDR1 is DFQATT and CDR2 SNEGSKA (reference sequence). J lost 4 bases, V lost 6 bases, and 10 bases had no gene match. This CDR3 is CSAIGTAEPDTQYF. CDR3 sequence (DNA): TGCAGTGCGATCGGGACAGCCGAGCCAGATACGCAGTATTTT.

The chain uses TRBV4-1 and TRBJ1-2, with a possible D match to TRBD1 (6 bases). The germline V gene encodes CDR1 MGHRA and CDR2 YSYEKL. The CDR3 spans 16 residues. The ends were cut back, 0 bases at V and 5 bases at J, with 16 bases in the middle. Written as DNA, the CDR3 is TGCGCCAGCAGCCAAGAAGGGGGGGCGAGTAGTTATGGCTACACCTTC. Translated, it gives CASSQEGGASSYGYTF.

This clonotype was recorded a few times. The DNA of the CDR3 is TGCGCCAGCAGCGAGGGGTTCGGTCAGCCCCAGCATTTT. As protein: CASSEGFGQPQHF. The V call is TRBV5-1, the J call TRBJ1-5; D might be TRBD1 (5 bases). V was shortened by 4 bases and J by 6 bases, with 11 bases between the two germline ends. The CDR3 consists of 13 residues. Per germline, CDR1 SGHRS and CDR2 YFSETQ. The full variable domain, with the rest looked up from reference TRBV5-1 and TRBJ1-5, is KAGVTQTPRYLIKTRGQQVTLSCSPISGHRSVSWYQQTPGQGLQFLFEYFSETQRNKGNFPGRFSGRQFSNSRSEMNVSTLELGDSALYLCASSEGFGQPQHFGDGTRLSIL.